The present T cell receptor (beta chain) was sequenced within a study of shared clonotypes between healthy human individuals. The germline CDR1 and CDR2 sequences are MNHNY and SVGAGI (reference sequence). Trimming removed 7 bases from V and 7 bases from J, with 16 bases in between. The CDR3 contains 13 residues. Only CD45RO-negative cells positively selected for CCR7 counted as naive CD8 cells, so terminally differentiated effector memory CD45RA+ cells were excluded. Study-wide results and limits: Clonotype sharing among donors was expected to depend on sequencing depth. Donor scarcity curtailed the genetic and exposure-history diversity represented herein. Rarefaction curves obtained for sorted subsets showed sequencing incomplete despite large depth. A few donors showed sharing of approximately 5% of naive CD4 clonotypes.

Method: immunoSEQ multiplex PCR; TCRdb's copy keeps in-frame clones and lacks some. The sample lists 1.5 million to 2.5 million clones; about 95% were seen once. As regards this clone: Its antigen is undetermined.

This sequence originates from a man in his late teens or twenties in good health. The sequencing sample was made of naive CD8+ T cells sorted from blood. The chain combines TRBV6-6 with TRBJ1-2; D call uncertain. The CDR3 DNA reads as TGTGCCAGCAACCCCGGGCCACCCGGTGGCTACACCTTC. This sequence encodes CASNPGPPGGYTF.